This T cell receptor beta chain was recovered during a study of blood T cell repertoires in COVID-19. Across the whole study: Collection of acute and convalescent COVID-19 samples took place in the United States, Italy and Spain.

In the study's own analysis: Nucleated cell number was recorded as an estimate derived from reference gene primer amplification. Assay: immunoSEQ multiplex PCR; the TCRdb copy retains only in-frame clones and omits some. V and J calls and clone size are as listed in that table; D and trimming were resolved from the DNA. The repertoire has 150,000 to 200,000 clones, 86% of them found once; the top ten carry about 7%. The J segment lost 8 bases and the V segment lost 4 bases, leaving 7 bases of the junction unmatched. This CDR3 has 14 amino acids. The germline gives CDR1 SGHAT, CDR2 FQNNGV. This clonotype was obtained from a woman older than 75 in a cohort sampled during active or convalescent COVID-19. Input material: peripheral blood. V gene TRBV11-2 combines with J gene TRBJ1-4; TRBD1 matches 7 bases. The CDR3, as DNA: TGTGCCAGCAGCTACGGGACAGCCCTCGAAAAACTGTTTTTT. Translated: CASSYGTALEKLFF.